The 10 T cell receptor beta chains below were found in one sample sequenced in a study of blood T cell repertoires in COVID-19. The table came from immunoSEQ multiplex PCR; TCRdb's copy has only in-frame clones and leaves some out. The repertoire holds 120,000 or so clones, with 83% as singletons. Sample: peripheral blood. These receptors were collected from a man older than 75 with active or convalescent COVID-19.

The chain joins TRBV2 to TRBJ2-3; D is perhaps TRBD2 (5 bases). The CDR3 is 12 residues long. Germline CDR1 is SNHLY and CDR2 is FYNNEI. Deletions cut 8 bases from V and 5 bases from J, with 11 bases between. The CDR3 nucleotides read TGTGCCAGCGGACCCGAGGGAGATACGCAGTATTTT. This gives the protein CASGPEGDTQYF.

The chain combines TRBV5-6 with TRBJ1-3; TRBD1 is a possible D gene (6 bases). With 2 bases removed from V and 0 bases from J, the gap between germline ends came to 21 bases. Germline loops: CDR1 SGHDT, CDR2 YYEEEE. The CDR3 has 19 residues. The DNA for the CDR3 is TGTGCCAGCAGCTTTTTTAATTCCCCGGACAGCCGCTCTGGAAACACCATATATTTT. Protein product: CASSFFNSPDSRSGNTIYF.

V gene TRBV5-5 combines with J gene TRBJ2-5; D gene unclear. CDR1 is SGHKS and CDR2 is YYEKEE in the germline V gene (reference sequence). CDR3 size: 14 residues. Trimming took off 2 bases at V and 2 bases at J, with 10 bases between the two ends. Here the CDR3 reads CASSFAKIQETQYF. CDR3 nucleotides: TGTGCCAGCAGCTTCGCGAAGATACAAGAGACCCAGTACTTC. Combining the CDR3 with reference TRBV5-5 and TRBJ2-5 gives the whole variable domain DAGVTQSPTHLIKTRGQQVTLRCSPISGHKSVSWYQQVLGQGPQFIFQYYEKEERGRGNFPDRFSARQFPNYSSELNVNALLLGDSALYLCASSFAKIQETQYFGPGTRLLVL.

V and J are TRBV2 and TRBJ2-7; D ambiguous. The length of the CDR3 is 13 residues. Germline V gives CDR1 SNHLY, CDR2 FYNNEI. V dropped 6 bases and J dropped 3 bases, with 12 bases sitting between them. CDR3 loop: CASSLGANYEQYF. For the CDR3, the DNA is TGTGCCAGCAGCCTAGGTGCCAACTACGAGCAGTACTTC.

The chain carries TRBV12-3 or TRBV12-4 and TRBJ1-2, with no clear D. The V end lost 2 bases, the J end lost 6 bases, and 4 bases lay between the germline ends. This CDR3 is built from 11 residues. The CDR3: CASSLRDGYTF. The DNA of the CDR3 is TGTGCCAGCAGTTTACGGGATGGCTACACCTTC.

V and J are TRBV7-9 and TRBJ2-5, with 10 bases fitting TRBD2. This CDR3 is built from 19 residues. The germline V gene encodes CDR1 SEHNR and CDR2 FQNEAQ (reference sequence). V dropped 3 bases and J dropped 0; count of bases not matched to a gene: 13. The CDR3, as DNA: TGTGCCAGCAGCTTCGTTAAAAGCGGGGGGGCCCAGTACCAAGAGACCCAGTACTTC. Protein: CASSFVKSGGAQYQETQYF.

Here the CDR3 reads CASSARGTSGNTIYF. The CDR3 bases are TGTGCCAGCAGTGCCAGGGGTACGTCTGGAAACACCATATATTTT. The genes are TRBV2 and TRBJ1-3; D might be TRBD1 (6 bases). The CDR3 covers 15 residues. The germline gives CDR1 SNHLY, CDR2 FYNNEI. Trimming took off 4 bases at V and 1 base at J, with 11 bases between the two ends.

V and J are TRBV28 and TRBJ2-5; D is perhaps TRBD1 (6 bases). The CDR3 runs 13 residues. The germline CDR1 and CDR2 sequences are MDHEN and SYDVKM. Trimming removed 5 bases at V and 0 bases at J, with 7 bases between. The CDR3 region is CASSTGYQETQYF. In DNA form, the CDR3 reads TGTGCCAGCAGTACAGGGTACCAAGAGACCCAGTACTTC.

The CDR3 loop is CASSAQVWALHF. CDR3 nucleotide sequence: TGTGCCAGCAGCGCTCAGGTCTGGGCCCTCCACTTT. This chain joins TRBV14 and TRBJ1-6; D uncertain. The CDR3 sequence is 12 residues long. The V end lost 5 bases, the J end lost 14 bases, and 13 bases lay between the germline ends. Per germline, CDR1 SGHDN and CDR2 FVKESK.

This clone was observed a single time. The V gene is TRBV19, the J gene TRBJ1-2, with 9 bases identical to TRBD1. The germline V gene has CDR1 LNHDA and CDR2 SQIVND (reference sequence). The V and J ends lost 4 bases and 8 bases, in that order; junction bases with no gene match: 5. The CDR3 covers 13 residues. CDR3 protein: CASSSGTGLGYTF. The CDR3 nucleotides read TGTGCCAGTAGTAGTGGGACAGGGTTGGGCTACACCTTC.